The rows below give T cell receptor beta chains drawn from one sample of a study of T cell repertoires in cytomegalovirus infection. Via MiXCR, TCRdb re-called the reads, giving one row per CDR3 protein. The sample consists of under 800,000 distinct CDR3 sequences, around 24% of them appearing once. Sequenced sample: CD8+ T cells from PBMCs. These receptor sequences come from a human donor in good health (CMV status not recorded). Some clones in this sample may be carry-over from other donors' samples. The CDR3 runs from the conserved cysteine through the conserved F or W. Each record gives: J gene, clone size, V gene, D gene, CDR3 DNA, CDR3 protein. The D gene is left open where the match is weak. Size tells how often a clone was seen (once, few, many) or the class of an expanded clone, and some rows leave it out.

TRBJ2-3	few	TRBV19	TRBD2	TGTGCCAGTAGTCCCCGAAGAAGCGGGGGCGATACGCAGTATTTT	CASSPRRSGGDTQYF
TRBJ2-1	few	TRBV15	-	TGTGCCACCACCCCGGACGGACCCGCCAATGAGCAGTTCTTC	CATTPDGPANEQFF
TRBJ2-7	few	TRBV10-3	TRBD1	TGTGCCATCAGTGGACAGGGGAACGAGCAGTACTTC	CAISGQGNEQYF
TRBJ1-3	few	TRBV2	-	TGTGCCGGTAGGGACGCCCGAATAAGGGGAAACACCATATATTTT	CAGRDARIRGNTIYF
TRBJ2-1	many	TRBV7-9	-	TGTGCCAGCAGCACAGTGGGCCAGGGGGGATGGGGTGAGCAGTTCTTC	CASSTVGQGGWGEQFF
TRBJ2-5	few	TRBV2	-	TGTGCCACCTTAGGGAGACAAGGATCAAGGGGGTACCAAGAGACCCAGTACTTC	CATLGRQGSRGYQETQYF
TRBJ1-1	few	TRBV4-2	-	TGTGCCAGCAGCCAAGTAGGAATGGCTGAAGCTTTCTTT	CASSQVGMAEAFF
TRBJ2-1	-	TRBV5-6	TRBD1	TGTGCCAGCAGCTTTCGTGACAGGGGCAATGAGCAGTTCTTC	CASSFRDRGNEQFF
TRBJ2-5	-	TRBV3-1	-	TGTGCCAGCAGCACAATGTTGGACTTTCAAGAGACCCAGTACTTC	CASSTMLDFQETQYF
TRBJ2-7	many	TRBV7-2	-	TGTGCCAGCAGCTACAGGTTCCAGCAGTACTTC	CASSYRFQQYF
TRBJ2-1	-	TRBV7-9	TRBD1	TGTGCCAGCAGCGCTCGACAGGGGGCCTCCTACAATGAGCAGTTCTTC	CASSARQGASYNEQFF
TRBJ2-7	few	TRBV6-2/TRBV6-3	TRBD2	TGTGCCAGCAGCGCGGCCTCCGGGGGGGCAACCGAGCAGTACTTC	CASSAASGGATEQYF
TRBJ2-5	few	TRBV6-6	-	TGTGCCAGCAAGATGGGGGAGACCCAGTACTTC	CASKMGETQYF
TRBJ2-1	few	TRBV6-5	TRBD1	TGTGCCAGCAGGGAACTCAGGACAGGGCGCCAGCGCAGTCGGGAATTCCTCTCCTACAATGAGCAGTTCTTC	CASRELRTGRQRSREFLSYNEQFF
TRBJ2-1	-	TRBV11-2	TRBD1	TGTGCCAGCAGCTCTTCGGGACAGAGCTCCTACAATGAGCAGTTCTTC	CASSSSGQSSYNEQFF
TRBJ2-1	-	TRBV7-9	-	TGTGCCAGCAGCTTAGGGACAGCCAACAATCAGCAGTTCTTC	CASSLGTANNQQFF
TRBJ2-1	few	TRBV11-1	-	TGTGCCAGCAGCTTCGAATTAGGGGAAAATGAGCAGTTCTTC	CASSFELGENEQFF
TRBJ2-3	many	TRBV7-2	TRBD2	TGTGCCAGCAGCAAAGGGGACTACGCGTCTTTCACAGATACGCAGTATTTT	CASSKGDYASFTDTQYF
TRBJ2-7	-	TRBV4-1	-	TGCGCCAGCAGCCAAGCTCCCCCAGGGGAAATCAACGAGCAGTACTTC	CASSQAPPGEINEQYF
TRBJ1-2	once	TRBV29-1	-	TGCAGCGTATATACAGGACCCTCCTATGGCTACACCTTC	CSVYTGPSYGYTF
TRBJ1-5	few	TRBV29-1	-	TGCAGCGTTGCCGACAGTCAGGGGCAGCCCCAGCATTTT	CSVADSQGQPQHF
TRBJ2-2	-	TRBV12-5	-	TGTGCTAGTGGTGCTATGCCCGGGGAGCTGTTTTTT	CASGAMPGELFF
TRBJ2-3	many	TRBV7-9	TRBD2	TGTGCCAGCAGCCCCCGGGCGGGGGGCTATACAGATACGCAGTATTTT	CASSPRAGGYTDTQYF
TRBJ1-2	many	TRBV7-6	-	TGTGCCAGCAGCTTAGATATCGGACGGCCGGGGGGCTACACCTTC	CASSLDIGRPGGYTF